A single sample gave rise to the 13 T cell receptor beta chains below, sequenced in a study of cytomegalovirus exposure and HLA in healthy donors. Primers for the PCR totalled 60 Vbeta and 13 Jbeta. The protocol was immunoSEQ multiplex PCR, while the TCRdb copy is restricted to in-frame clones and leaves out a portion. The listing contains 75,000 to 95,000 clones. What was sequenced was PBMCs. The source is a woman in her fifties or sixties in good health and CMV-seronegative.

The V call is TRBV7-6, the J call TRBJ2-3; 8 nucleotides agree with TRBD2. From germline, CDR1 is SGHVS and CDR2 FNYEAQ. CDR3 length: 16 residues. V shed 1 base and J 2 bases; nucleotides not matched to a gene: 5. The CDR3 region is CASSLGRAGDTDTQYF. DNA of the CDR3: TGTGCCAGCAGCTTAGGCCGAGCGGGAGACACAGATACGCAGTATTTT. The variable domain in full, with the rest retrieved from reference TRBV7-6 and TRBJ2-3, is GAGVSQSPRYKVTKRGQDVALRCDPISGHVSLYWYRQALGQGPEFLTYFNYEAQQDKSGLPNDRFSAERPEGSISTLTIQRTEQRDSAMYRCASSLGRAGDTDTQYFGPGTRLTVL.

The chain combines TRBV5-5 with TRBJ2-6, with D perhaps matching TRBD2 (5 bases). Germline CDR1 SGHKS, CDR2 YYEKEE (reference sequence). This CDR3 has 14 residues. The V gene lost 2 bases and the J gene lost 2 bases, with 5 bases spanning the gap. The CDR3 is CASSLAAGANVLTF. The CDR3 region has the DNA TGTGCCAGCAGCTTAGCGGCTGGGGCCAACGTCCTGACTTTC.

The chain has TRBV18 and TRBJ1-1; 7 bases map to TRBD1. Germline trimming cut 4 bases from V and 6 bases from J; bases unmatched to any gene: 8. Per the germline V gene, CDR1 is KGHSH and CDR2 is LQKENI. The CDR3 consists of 14 residues. The chain's CDR3 is CASSLRDRDAEAFF. The CDR3 coding sequence is TGTGCCAGCTCACTTCGAGACAGGGACGCTGAAGCTTTCTTT.

The CDR3 loop reads CASSPRGPNQPQHF. The DNA of the CDR3 is TGTGCCAGCAGTCCCAGGGGGCCGAATCAGCCCCAGCATTTT. This chain connects TRBV6-5 to TRBJ1-5; 8 bases are a match to TRBD1. The V and J ends lost 5 bases and 4 bases, in that order; junction bases with no gene match: 4. The CDR3 runs 14 residues. Germline loops: CDR1 MNHEY, CDR2 SVGAGI.

V and J are TRBV7-8 and TRBJ1-1; D unresolved. The length of the CDR3 is 17 residues. V was cut by 0 bases and J by 0 bases, with 14 bases left in between. In germline, CDR1 is SGHVS, CDR2 FQNEAQ. This CDR3 is CASSLAVYTGMNTEAFF. CDR3 in DNA: TGTGCCAGCAGCTTAGCGGTTTATACGGGTATGAACACTGAAGCTTTCTTT.

V gene TRBV30 combines with J gene TRBJ2-3; D remains ambiguous. The germline V gene has CDR1 GTSNPN and CDR2 SVGIG (reference sequence). V lost 3 bases, J lost 4 bases, and 8 bases lay in between. The CDR3 runs 12 residues. CDR3 in amino acids: CAWSSLADTQYF. The CDR3 coding sequence is TGTGCCTGGAGCAGTCTCGCAGATACGCAGTATTTT.

This chain connects TRBV5-5 to TRBJ1-2; D uncertain. The germline CDR1 and CDR2 sequences are SGHKS and YYEKEE (reference sequence). The V end was cut by 0 bases, the J end by 6 bases, with 12 bases between. The CDR3 is made up of 14 amino acids. CDR3 sequence reads: CASSLVQGRDGYTF. CDR3 DNA: TGTGCCAGCAGCTTGGTACAAGGGAGAGATGGCTACACCTTC.

The chain carries TRBV19 and TRBJ2-3, with 12 bases matching TRBD2. The CDR3 has 15 residues. Losses at the gene ends were 6 bases for V and 4 bases for J; bases not matched to a gene: 5. From germline, CDR1 is LNHDA and CDR2 SQIVND (reference sequence). The CDR3 loop reads CASRRLAGVSDTQYF. CDR3 coding DNA: TGTGCCAGTAGAAGACTAGCGGGAGTGTCAGATACGCAGTATTTT. Full variable domain (outside the CDR3, taken from reference TRBV19 and TRBJ2-3): DGGITQSPKYLFRKEGQNVTLSCEQNLNHDAMYWYRQDPGQGLRLIYYSQIVNDFQKGDIAEGYSVSREKKESFPLTVTSAQKNPTAFYLCASRRLAGVSDTQYFGPGTRLTVL.

The chain carries TRBV10-3 and TRBJ1-2, with D possibly TRBD1 on 6 matching bases. With 8 bases removed from V and 5 bases from J, the gap between germline ends came to 21 bases. The CDR3 runs to 15 residues. CDR1 is ENHRY and CDR2 is SYGVKD in the germline V gene. As DNA, the CDR3 is TGTGCCATCGCCCCGGGGAGGGGGTTATCGTATGGCTACACCTTC. Translated, it gives CAIAPGRGLSYGYTF.

This sequence joins TRBV7-2 and TRBJ1-5, with a weak D call TRBD1 (5 bases). CDR3 length equals 14 residues. The V end lost 1 base, the J end lost 5 bases, and 9 bases lay between the germline ends. Germline assignment: CDR1 SGHTA and CDR2 FQGNSA. The CDR3 nucleotides read TGTGCCAGCAGCTTAGGGGGGGAGCATCAGCCCCAGCATTTT. Translated: CASSLGGEHQPQHF.

V and J are TRBV10-3 and TRBJ2-1; D is perhaps TRBD2 (5 bases). This CDR3 comprises 14 residues. Between the trimmed V and J ends, which lost 3 bases and 6 bases, there was a span of 12 bases. Looked up from germline, CDR1 is ENHRY and CDR2 is SYGVKD. The CDR3 spells CAISDLLRGNEQFF. The CDR3 DNA reads as TGTGCCATCAGTGACCTCCTCCGGGGCAATGAGCAGTTCTTC.

The chain links TRBV4-2 to TRBJ1-6; a weak D match, TRBD1 (6 bases). The CDR3 sequence is 16 residues long. V was shortened by 6 bases and J by 6 bases, with 18 bases between the two germline ends. Germline values: CDR1 LGHNA, CDR2 YNFKEQ. The CDR3 nucleotides read TGTGCCAGCAGTCGGGGGGCGCGGTCTGGTAATTCACCCCTCCACTTT. It is translated as CASSRGARSGNSPLHF.

In DNA, the CDR3 is TGCGCCAGCAGCCCCGGGCCGGGAACTACGGTCTATGGCTACACCTTC. Its translation is CASSPGPGTTVYGYTF. The chain uses TRBV5-1 and TRBJ1-2; unclear D gene. V dropped 4 bases and J dropped 4 bases, with 20 bases sitting between them. Germline V gives CDR1 SGHRS, CDR2 YFSETQ. The CDR3 totals 16 residues. Complete variable domain (other parts from reference TRBV5-1 and TRBJ1-2): KAGVTQTPRYLIKTRGQQVTLSCSPISGHRSVSWYQQTPGQGLQFLFEYFSETQRNKGNFPGRFSGRQFSNSRSEMNVSTLELGDSALYLCASSPGPGTTVYGYTFGSGTRLTVV.